Below, 24 T cell receptor beta chains from the same sample are listed, as sequenced in a study of Graves' ophthalmopathy and Graves' hyperthyroidism. Researchers took RNA transcripts and amplified TCR beta CDR3 regions from them. Investigators did first-round RT-PCR with HTBI primers, then second-round multiplex PCR. TCRdb independently ran MiXCR on the multiplex PCR reads; one entry per CDR3 protein. The data contain 400,000 to 450,000 distinct CDR3 sequences, over 20% of them singletons. The specimen was peripheral blood. These receptors were collected from a woman aged 18-29 years with stable Graves' hyperthyroidism.

This clonotype was recorded a few times. The rearrangement links TRBV4-1 to TRBJ2-2; unclear D gene. Trimming shortened V by 4 bases and J by 2 bases, and 11 bases separated the two germline ends. Germline V gene data show CDR1 as MGHRA and CDR2 as YSYEKL. The CDR3 covers 15 residues. The CDR3 spells CASSPVSVNTGELFF. In DNA, the CDR3 is TGCGCCAGCAGCCCCGTGTCTGTTAACACCGGGGAGCTGTTTTTT.

For this clonotype: A read error is possible here, since a much larger clone lies one base away. V usage is TRBV12-3 or TRBV12-4 and J usage is TRBJ2-2; 13 bases align to TRBD2. This CDR3 comprises 15 residues. CDR3 residues: CASSGLAGVTGELSF. The DNA for the CDR3 is TGTGCCAGCAGCGGACTAGCGGGAGTAACCGGGGAGCTGTCTTTT.

This clonotype was recorded at least ten times. J is TRBJ2-4 and V is TRBV2; D assignment may be TRBD1 or TRBD2 (5 bases each). This CDR3 is 16 amino acids long. V lost 7 bases, J lost 0 bases, and 16 bases lay in between. Germline lookup yields CDR1 SNHLY and CDR2 FYNNEI. CDR3 sequence: CASNRGVAKAKNIQYF. The DNA for the CDR3 is TGTGCCAGCAACAGAGGGGTAGCTAAAGCCAAAAACATTCAGTACTTC.

The sample holds many counts of this clonotype. The rearrangement joins TRBV19 to TRBJ1-2; 7 bases line up with TRBD1. V shed 4 bases, J shed 4 bases, and the junction held 6 bases outside the gene matches. CDR1 is LNHDA and CDR2 is SQIVND in the germline V gene (reference sequence). CDR3 length: 14 amino acids. CDR3 sequence (DNA): TGTGCCAGTAGTACCGGACAGGTCTTCTATGGCTACACCTTC. Encoded protein: CASSTGQVFYGYTF.

V and J are TRBV28 and TRBJ1-2, with D tentatively TRBD1 (5 bases). The germline CDR1 and CDR2 sequences are MDHEN and SYDVKM. The CDR3 contains 16 residues. Trimming removed 2 bases at V and 2 bases at J, with 15 bases between. CDR3 residues: CASSLKGMKGNYGYTF. The CDR3 bases are TGTGCCAGCAGTTTAAAAGGAATGAAGGGGAACTATGGCTACACCTTC.

This clonotype has at least ten counts. The genes are TRBV6-5 and TRBJ2-2; 8 nucleotides agree with TRBD1. The CDR3 has 16 residues. Germline V gene sequence: CDR1 MNHEY, CDR2 SVGAGI. V shed 6 bases and J 0 bases; nucleotides not matched to a gene: 6. The CDR3 sequence: CASRGTGITNTGELFF. CDR3 DNA: TGTGCCAGCAGGGGGACAGGAATAACGAACACCGGGGAGCTGTTTTTT.

This clonotype was observed many times. V gene TRBV3-1 combines with J gene TRBJ2-7; D is undetermined. The CDR3 contains 12 residues. Germline values: CDR1 LGHDT, CDR2 YNNKEL (reference sequence). Deletions cut 3 bases from V and 4 bases from J, with 7 bases between. This chain's CDR3 is CASSQTRYEQYF. CDR3 nucleotides: TGTGCCAGCAGCCAGACTCGTTACGAGCAGTACTTC.

This clonotype was seen repeatedly, ten times or more. The chain joins TRBV19 to TRBJ2-7; TRBD2 agrees at 8 bases. CDR1 is LNHDA, CDR2 SQIVND, per germline (reference sequence). This CDR3 has 15 residues. V trimming: 3 bases; J trimming: 3 bases; junction bases outside the gene matches: 7. CDR3 protein: CASSIQAGEGYEQYF. The CDR3 region has the DNA TGTGCCAGTAGTATCCAAGCGGGAGAAGGCTACGAGCAGTACTTC.

This clonotype was seen ten or more times. The chain combines TRBV15 with TRBJ2-7, with D possibly being TRBD2 (6 bases). Germline values: CDR1 LNHNV, CDR2 YYDKDF (reference sequence). V dropped 8 bases and J dropped 2 bases, with 13 bases sitting between them. The CDR3 is made up of 13 amino acids. This CDR3 reads CATRFAGTYEQYF. DNA for the CDR3: TGTGCCACCCGCTTTGCGGGAACCTACGAGCAGTACTTC.

The chain recombines TRBV4-1 with TRBJ2-5; D unclear. Trimming cost V 0 bases and J 4 bases, with 3 bases left between them. CDR1 is MGHRA, CDR2 YSYEKL, per germline. This CDR3 comprises 12 residues. The CDR3 bases are TGCGCCAGCAGCCAAGACACAGAGACCCAGTACTTC. Encoded protein: CASSQDTETQYF.

This clonotype showed up many times. This sequence joins TRBV4-1 and TRBJ2-4; D is unclear. In germline, CDR1 is MGHRA, CDR2 YSYEKL. This CDR3 has 15 amino acids. V lost 0 bases and J lost 6, with 12 bases in between. In DNA form, the CDR3 reads TGCGCCAGCAGCCAAGACGGCAGACGAAGAAACATTCAGTACTTC. Protein: CASSQDGRRRNIQYF.

The chain combines TRBV10-3 with TRBJ2-2; TRBD2 matches at 9 bases. The CDR3 loop spans 16 amino acids. Germline CDR1 reads ENHRY; CDR2 reads SYGVKD. The ends lost 4 bases at V and 1 base at J; junction bases unmatched: 4. CDR3: CAISATSGGNTGELFF. The DNA of the CDR3 is TGTGCCATCAGTGCGACTAGCGGAGGGAACACCGGGGAGCTGTTTTTT.

The V gene is TRBV20-1, the J gene TRBJ2-5; 14 nucleotides align to TRBD2. The V gene end was trimmed by 3 bases and the J gene end by 5 bases; junction bases not matched to a gene: 5. The CDR3 has 15 amino acids. Germline V lookup: CDR1 DFQATT, CDR2 SNEGSKA (reference sequence). The DNA for the CDR3 is TGCAGTGCTAGCGGGACTAGCGGGGGATCGGAGACCCAGTACTTC. Its translation: CSASGTSGGSETQYF.

This chain joins TRBV12-3 or TRBV12-4 and TRBJ1-2; D is uncertain. This CDR3 contains 12 residues. Trimming stripped 6 bases from V and 6 bases from J, with 11 bases between. CDR3 DNA: TGTGCCAGCAGCCCTTTTCTGAATGGCTACACCTTC. Translation: CASSPFLNGYTF.

A note on this clonotype: A much larger clone differs from this one at a single base, so this may be a read error. The chain combines TRBV20-1 with TRBJ1-1, with D perhaps matching TRBD1 (5 bases). Germline V gene sequence: CDR1 DFQATT, CDR2 SNEGSKA (reference sequence). The CDR3 runs to 12 residues. The ends were cut back, 3 bases at V and 12 bases at J, with 17 bases in the middle. CDR3 amino acids: CSARSGASGPFF. CDR3 nucleotides: TGCAGTGCTAGGTCGGGAGCCTCGGGACCTTTCTTT.

This clonotype has ten or more counts. The chain recombines TRBV6-5 with TRBJ2-2, with 7 nucleotides matching TRBD2. CDR3 length: 13 amino acids. The V gene's germline CDR1 is MNHEY and CDR2 SVGAGI. After removal of 8 bases from V and 13 bases from J, the junction contained 13 bases not matched to a gene. CDR3 in DNA: TGTGCCAGCGCGCCGGGCGGGAGTGCTCTGCTGTTTTTT. This encodes CASAPGGSALLFF.

V is TRBV19 and J is TRBJ2-5; D perhaps matches TRBD2 (5 bases). This CDR3 is built from 13 residues. Trimming cost V 2 bases and J 5 bases, with 9 bases left between them. The V gene's germline CDR1 is LNHDA and CDR2 SQIVND (reference sequence). The DNA of the CDR3 is TGTGCCAGTAGTATAATGGGCGGGGAGACCCAGTACTTC. Residues: CASSIMGGETQYF.

The chain recombines TRBV27 with TRBJ2-5; perhaps TRBD1 as D (6 bases). V lost 6 bases, J lost 2 bases, and 16 bases lay in between. The CDR3 covers 15 residues. CDR1 MNHEY and CDR2 SMNVEV come from the germline V gene (reference sequence). The CDR3 nucleotides are TGTGCCAGCAGACAGGGTATGGAGCGGCAAGAGACCCAGTACTTC. As protein: CASRQGMERQETQYF.

The CDR3, as DNA: TGTGCCAGCTCACCACCAGGACAGCGTAGGAGTGGGGAGACCCAGTACTTC. It yields the protein CASSPPGQRRSGETQYF. This chain connects TRBV14 to TRBJ2-5, with a tentative D call TRBD1 (6 bases). CDR3 length: 17 amino acids. V lost 8 bases, J lost 5 bases, and 27 bases lay in between. From germline, CDR1 is SGHDN and CDR2 FVKESK.

This clonotype was seen at least ten times. The chain carries TRBV4-3 and TRBJ1-1; D is unresolved. Trimming cost V 1 base and J 0 bases, with 9 bases left between them. The CDR3 length is 15 residues. Germline V CDR1 and CDR2: LGHNA, YSLEER. CDR3 residues: CASSQVGELNTEAFF. CDR3 sequence (DNA): TGCGCCAGCAGCCAAGTTGGAGAATTGAACACTGAAGCTTTCTTT.

Ten or more counts support this clonotype. The chain uses TRBV18 and TRBJ2-7; maybe TRBD1 (5 bases). The CDR3 has 15 residues. Deletions cut 0 bases from V and 4 bases from J, with 13 bases between. Germline CDR1 KGHSH, CDR2 LQKENI. CDR3 loop: CASSPPTTVDYEQYF. The CDR3 nucleotides read TGTGCCAGCTCACCACCGACGACAGTCGATTACGAGCAGTACTTC.

This clonotype was found many times. The chain is built from TRBV6-5 and TRBJ1-5; possible D gene TRBD1, 5 bases. Germline V lookup: CDR1 MNHEY, CDR2 SVGAGI. The CDR3 is 14 amino acids. The V end lost 4 bases, the J end lost 7 bases, and 14 bases lay between the germline ends. DNA of the CDR3: TGTGCCAGCAGTTTCGGTCAGGGCTGGCAGCCCCAGCATTTT. Its protein product is CASSFGQGWQPQHF.

This clonotype was observed many times. The genes are TRBV9 and TRBJ2-7; 7 bases agree with TRBD2. The CDR3 spans 17 residues. V lost 4 bases and J lost 7; bases outside the gene matches: 20. The germline V gene encodes CDR1 SGDLS and CDR2 YYNGEE. In DNA, the CDR3 is TGTGCCAGCAGCCCGGGGGGTCCGGGACTCACTCCCTGGGAGCAGTACTTC. Translating gives CASSPGGPGLTPWEQYF.

The V and J genes are TRBV6-5 and TRBJ1-1; 7 bases map to TRBD1. The germline gives CDR1 MNHEY, CDR2 SVGAGI. Losses at the gene ends were 1 base for V and 10 bases for J; bases not matched to a gene: 6. The CDR3 is 13 amino acids. Here the CDR3 DNA reads TGTGCCAGCAGTTACTACAAACAGGGGTTAGCTTTCTTT. It codes for CASSYYKQGLAFF.